The sequence of this T cell receptor beta chain was determined in a study of regulatory T cells in long-lasting Graves disease. The length of the CDR3 is 13 residues. Deletions cut 0 bases from V and 3 bases from J, with 6 bases between. The V gene's germline CDR1 is LNHDA and CDR2 SQIVND (reference sequence). Libraries of TCR beta came from iRepertoire HTBI primers plus Arm-PCR of CDR3 regions. TCRdb fed the multiplex PCR reads into MiXCR, producing one record per CDR3 protein. The sample yields about 220,000 distinct CDR3 sequences, around a fifth seen once. Indicated time point: newly diagnosed GD, antithyroid drugs for less than 3 months. RNA extracted from PBMCs served as the sequencing template. The source of the patients was an endocrinology department in Xi'an, China. This clonotype was observed many times. These records were also assigned to another study, of T cells in Graves' hyperthyroidism and ophthalmopathy.

This sample comprised peripheral blood mononuclear cells (PBMCs), obtained at new diagnosis, from a patient treated with antithyroid drugs. The rearrangement joins TRBV19 to TRBJ2-7; D is unclear. This TCR came from a woman aged 25 to 45 with Graves disease. CDR3 protein: CASSIEGRYEQYF. The CDR3, as DNA: TGTGCCAGTAGTATAGAGGGCCGCTACGAGCAGTACTTC.